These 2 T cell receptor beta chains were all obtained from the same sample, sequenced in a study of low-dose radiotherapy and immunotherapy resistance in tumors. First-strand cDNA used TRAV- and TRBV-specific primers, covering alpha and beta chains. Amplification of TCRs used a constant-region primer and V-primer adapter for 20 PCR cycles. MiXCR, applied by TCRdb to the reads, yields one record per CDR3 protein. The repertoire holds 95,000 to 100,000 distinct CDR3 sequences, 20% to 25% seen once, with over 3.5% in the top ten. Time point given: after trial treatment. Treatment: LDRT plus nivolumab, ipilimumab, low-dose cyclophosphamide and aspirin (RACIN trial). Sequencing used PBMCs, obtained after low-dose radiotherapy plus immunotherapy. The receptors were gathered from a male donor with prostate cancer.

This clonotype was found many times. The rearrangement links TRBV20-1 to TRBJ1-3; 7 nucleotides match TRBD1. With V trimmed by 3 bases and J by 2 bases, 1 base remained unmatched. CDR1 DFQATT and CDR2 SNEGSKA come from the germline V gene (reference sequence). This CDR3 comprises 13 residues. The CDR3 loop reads CSASRGTGNTIYF. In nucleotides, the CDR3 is TGCAGTGCTAGCAGGGGGACTGGAAACACCATATATTTT.

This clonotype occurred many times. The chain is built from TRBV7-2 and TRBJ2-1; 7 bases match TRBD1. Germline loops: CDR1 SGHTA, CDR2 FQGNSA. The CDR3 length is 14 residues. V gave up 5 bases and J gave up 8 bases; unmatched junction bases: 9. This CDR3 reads CASSQIQGWDEQFF. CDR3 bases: TGTGCCAGCAGCCAGATACAGGGGTGGGATGAGCAGTTCTTC.